The 20 T cell receptor beta chains given below trace back to one sample, sequenced in a study of blood T cell repertoires in COVID-19. Sequencing was performed with immunoSEQ multiplex PCR; in TCRdb, only in-frame clones are kept and a portion is missing. The profile shows about 110,000 clones, approximately 80% of them singletons. The sequencing input was peripheral blood. The receptors derive from a woman aged 60-75 years with acute or convalescent COVID-19.

The chain couples TRBV27 to TRBJ1-1; D may be TRBD1 (6 bases). CDR3 size: 13 residues. The germline gives CDR1 MNHEY, CDR2 SMNVEV (reference sequence). Trimming took off 8 bases at V and 2 bases at J, with 12 bases between the two ends. The CDR3 DNA is TGTGCCAGCGGCGGACAGTTAAACACTGAAGCTTTCTTT. Amino acids: CASGGQLNTEAFF.

The chain joins TRBV6-2 or TRBV6-3 to TRBJ1-3, with unresolved D. Trimming removed 1 base at V and 0 bases at J, with 4 bases between. CDR3 size: 14 residues. Germline V CDR1 and CDR2: MNHEY, SVGEGT. The CDR3 reads CASSYWSSGNTIYF. CDR3 DNA sequence: TGTGCCAGCAGTTACTGGAGCTCTGGAAACACCATATATTTT.

V is TRBV10-2 and J is TRBJ1-1, with a tentative D call TRBD1 (5 bases). The CDR3 extends over 12 amino acids. Germline CDR1 WSHSY, CDR2 SAAADI. V shed 8 bases and J shed 1 base, with 8 bases lying between them. The DNA for the CDR3 is TGCGCCAGCTGGGGGGGGAACACTGAAGCTTTCTTT. Translation gives CASWGGNTEAFF.

The sample holds one count of this clone. V and J are TRBV30 and TRBJ1-6, with D perhaps matching TRBD1 (5 bases). Germline values: CDR1 GTSNPN, CDR2 SVGIG (reference sequence). V was pared by 4 bases and J by 6 bases, with 16 bases between. This CDR3 region has 15 residues. The CDR3 reads CAWTGGTYLNSPLHF. DNA of the CDR3: TGTGCCTGGACCGGGGGTACCTACCTTAATTCACCCCTCCACTTT.

This clone was observed a single time. The CDR3 DNA follows: TGTGCCAGCAGGACCGGACAGGGTACAGATACGCAGTATTTT. Residues: CASRTGQGTDTQYF. The J gene is TRBJ2-3, the V gene TRBV27, with 8 positions matching TRBD1. CDR1 MNHEY and CDR2 SMNVEV come from the germline V gene (reference sequence). CDR3 size: 14 residues. Trimming cost V 6 bases and J 3 bases; bases outside gene matches: 5.

V gene TRBV28 combines with J gene TRBJ1-6, with 8 bases lining up with TRBD1. The germline V gene encodes CDR1 MDHEN and CDR2 SYDVKM. The CDR3 has 14 residues. V lost 10 bases and J lost 3; bases outside the gene matches: 5. CDR3 region: CATLGQGYNSPLHF. Here the CDR3 DNA reads TGTGCCACACTAGGACAGGGCTATAATTCACCCCTCCACTTT.

The J gene is TRBJ1-6, the V gene TRBV6-7; TRBD1 matches at 7 bases. TRBV6-7 is placed among ORFs of uncertain function. This CDR3 has 19 amino acids. The trim removed 0 bases at V and 3 bases at J, leaving 11 bases unmatched. The CDR3 DNA reads as TGTGCCAGCAGTTACTCGAGGGCGACAGGGCCTCTCTATAATTCACCCCTCCACTTT. The encoded protein is CASSYSRATGPLYNSPLHF.

The chain has TRBV5-1 and TRBJ1-2; D gene uncertain. Trimming removed 0 bases from V and 4 bases from J, with 4 bases in between. Germline V gene data show CDR1 as SGHRS and CDR2 as YFSETQ. The CDR3 is 12 amino acids. The CDR3 nucleotides read TGCGCCAGCAGCTTGGACAGCTATGGCTACACCTTC. This gives the protein CASSLDSYGYTF.

This chain connects TRBV6-5 to TRBJ1-1; no firm D call. V gave up 2 bases and J gave up 4 bases, with 11 bases separating them. The CDR3 is 14 amino acids. Germline V gives CDR1 MNHEY, CDR2 SVGAGI. This chain's CDR3 is CASSYQVVSTEAFF. CDR3 bases: TGTGCCAGCAGTTACCAGGTTGTCAGCACTGAAGCTTTCTTT.

In this sample, this clone turned up a few times. The rearrangement uses TRBV27 and TRBJ2-7, with 8 bases aligning to TRBD1. The junction had 10 bases not matched to a gene; V was cut back by 4 bases and J by 2 bases. CDR1 is MNHEY and CDR2 is SMNVEV in the germline V gene (reference sequence). This CDR3 has 16 amino acids. The CDR3 nucleotides read TGTGCCAGCAGTTCTGTAGACAGGGGCAAGCCCTACGAGCAGTACTTC. Translating gives CASSSVDRGKPYEQYF.

The chain links TRBV18 to TRBJ2-7; 9 bases fit TRBD1. The CDR3 covers 16 residues. In germline, CDR1 is KGHSH, CDR2 LQKENI. The ends lost 2 bases at V and 5 bases at J; junction bases unmatched: 10. CDR3 region: CASSPTPGQGFHEQYF. In DNA, the CDR3 is TGTGCCAGCTCACCAACCCCGGGACAGGGTTTCCACGAGCAGTACTTC. Full variable domain (rest looked up from reference TRBV18 and TRBJ2-7): NAGVMQNPRHLVRRRGQEARLRCSPMKGHSHVYWYRQLPEEGLKFMVYLQKENIIDESGMPKERFSAEFPKEGPSILRIQQVVRGDSAAYFCASSPTPGQGFHEQYFGPGTRLTVT.

The rearrangement joins TRBV20-1 to TRBJ2-5; D unresolved. The CDR3 is 11 amino acids. Per the germline V gene, CDR1 is DFQATT and CDR2 is SNEGSKA (reference sequence). V shed 1 base and J shed 3 bases, with 3 bases lying between them. The CDR3 DNA sequence: TGCAGTGCTAGAGTCGAAGAGACCCAGTACTTC. This encodes CSARVEETQYF.

This clone was seen only a few times. The chain combines TRBV5-5 with TRBJ1-4; possible D gene TRBD1, 5 bases. The CDR3 runs to 14 residues. Germline loops: CDR1 SGHKS, CDR2 YYEKEE (reference sequence). Between the trimmed V and J ends, which lost 5 bases and 6 bases, there was a span of 14 bases. CDR3: CASSPQGLDEKLFF. The CDR3 nucleotides are TGTGCCAGCAGTCCCCAGGGCCTAGATGAAAAACTGTTTTTT.

This clone was seen once. The chain joins TRBV25-1 to TRBJ1-2; D gene ambiguous. The length of the CDR3 is 15 residues. In germline, CDR1 is MGHDK, CDR2 SYGVNS. Trimming pared 0 bases from V and 7 bases from J, leaving 15 bases between. This chain's CDR3 is CASSEYASGDAGYTF. CDR3 nucleotide sequence: TGTGCCAGCAGTGAATATGCGTCCGGGGATGCTGGCTACACCTTC.

The rearrangement joins TRBV18 to TRBJ1-1; D might be TRBD1 (6 bases). V was trimmed by 4 bases and J by 7 bases, leaving 16 bases between them. This CDR3 region has 14 residues. CDR1 and CDR2 from the germline V gene are KGHSH and LQKENI. CDR3 nucleotides: TGTGCCAGCTCACGTGGGGGGGGCGGGAATGAAGCTTTCTTT. Protein sequence: CASSRGGGGNEAFF.

The chain combines TRBV7-3 with TRBJ2-7; 9 bases agree with TRBD1. There are 13 residues in the CDR3. Germline V CDR1 and CDR2: SGHTA, FQGTGA. The trim removed 5 bases at V and 5 bases at J, leaving 4 bases unmatched. Here the CDR3 DNA reads TGTGCCAGCAGCCCGGACAGGGGAGACGAGCAGTACTTC. Protein sequence: CASSPDRGDEQYF.

The V call is TRBV12-1, the J call TRBJ1-1. TRBV12-1 is labeled a pseudogene. The length of the CDR3 is 14 residues. The CDR3: CASSDCGGRSEAFF. The CDR3 bases are TGTGCCAGCAGCGATTGTGGGGGGAGGTCTGAAGCTTTCTTT.

The V and J genes are TRBV30 and TRBJ2-3; TRBD2 matches at 14 bases. This CDR3 contains 15 residues. The J segment lost 4 bases and the V segment lost 5 bases, leaving 5 bases of the junction unmatched. From germline, CDR1 is GTSNPN and CDR2 SVGIG (reference sequence). CDR3 amino acids: CAWGSGLAGADTQYF. In DNA form, the CDR3 reads TGTGCCTGGGGGTCGGGACTAGCGGGGGCAGATACGCAGTATTTT.

This chain connects TRBV7-2 to TRBJ1-4; possibly TRBD1 for D (6 bases). The CDR3 consists of 13 residues. The germline V gene encodes CDR1 SGHTA and CDR2 FQGNSA. Trimming pared 3 bases from V and 8 bases from J, leaving 10 bases between. CDR3 sequence: CASSFRTGEKLFF. CDR3 nucleotides: TGTGCCAGCAGCTTTAGAACAGGGGAAAAACTGTTTTTT.

This chain uses TRBV7-2 with TRBJ1-3; 7 bases align to TRBD1. Germline CDR1 is SGHTA and CDR2 is FQGNSA. V trimming: 3 bases; J trimming: 4 bases; junction bases outside the gene matches: 6. The CDR3 is made up of 15 amino acids. CDR3 amino acids: CASSFTTGVGNTIYF. CDR3 nucleotide sequence: TGTGCCAGCAGCTTTACAACAGGGGTCGGAAACACCATATATTTT.